This T cell receptor beta chain was sequenced for a study of T cell responses to AZD1222 COVID-19 vaccine. The study, taken as a whole, reports: No repertoire was sampled before or during the peak T cell response, only after it. At baseline, seropositivity was found in only a handful of AZD1222 recipients.

Some clones are missing from TCRdb's copy, which holds only in-frame ones; the method was immunoSEQ multiplex PCR. Of about 44,000 clones in the sample, less than 85% were seen once. The CDR3 covers 15 residues. Germline V gene sequence: CDR1 MDHEN, CDR2 SYDVKM. The V end was cut by 4 bases, the J end by 7 bases, with 17 bases between. About this clone: The target antigen is unknown.

The chain employs TRBV28 and TRBJ1-5; no firm D call. This clonotype originated in an adult in good health. The input for sequencing was peripheral blood, taken on day 0 of AZD1222 vaccination. CDR3: CASSSPPLREQPQHF. The CDR3 nucleotides are TGTGCCAGCAGTTCCCCGCCTCTGCGGGAGCAGCCCCAGCATTTT.